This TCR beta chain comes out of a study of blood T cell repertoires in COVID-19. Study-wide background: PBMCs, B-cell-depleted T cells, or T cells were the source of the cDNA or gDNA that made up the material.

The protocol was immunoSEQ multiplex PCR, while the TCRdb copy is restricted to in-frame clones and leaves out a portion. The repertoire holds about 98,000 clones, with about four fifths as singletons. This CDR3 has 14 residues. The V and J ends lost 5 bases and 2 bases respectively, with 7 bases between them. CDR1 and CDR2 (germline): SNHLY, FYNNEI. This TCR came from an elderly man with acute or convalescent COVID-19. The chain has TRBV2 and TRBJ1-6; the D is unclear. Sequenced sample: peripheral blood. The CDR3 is CASSPIPYNSPLHF. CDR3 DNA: TGTGCCAGCAGTCCCATCCCCTATAATTCACCCCTCCACTTT.